This TCR beta chain was identified during a study of regulatory T cells in long-lasting Graves disease. General observations from the study: TRBV28, TRBJ1-2 and TRBJ2-5 emerged as the favored segments in persistent disease. Comparison showed that persistent patients shared more public clonotypes (about 3,000) than new patients (966).

The time point was: persistent/refractory GD, antithyroid drugs over 5 years with positive TRAb. Extracted PBMC RNA gave rise to the TCR library. Doctors identified Graves' disease using the American Thyroid Association guidelines. There are many counts of this clonotype. Its cognate antigen is unknown. Assembly of TCR beta libraries relied on iRepertoire HTBI primers together with Arm-PCR of CDR3 regions. One entry per CDR3 protein, called by TCRdb with MiXCR from the multiplex PCR reads. The repertoire holds a few hundred thousand distinct CDR3 sequences, with around 20% as singletons. The CDR3 spans 13 residues. CDR1 and CDR2 from the germline V gene are MNHEY and SMNVEV (reference sequence). The V end lost 3 bases, the J end lost 2 bases, and 8 bases lay between the germline ends.

The TCR comes from a female donor with Graves disease. Sequencing was performed on peripheral blood mononuclear cells (PBMCs), taken when the disease was refractory, from a patient treated with antithyroid drugs. The chain carries TRBV27 and TRBJ2-7; D unresolved. The CDR3 sequence is CASSFQDAYEQYF. DNA of the CDR3: TGTGCCAGCAGTTTTCAGGACGCCTACGAGCAGTACTTC.